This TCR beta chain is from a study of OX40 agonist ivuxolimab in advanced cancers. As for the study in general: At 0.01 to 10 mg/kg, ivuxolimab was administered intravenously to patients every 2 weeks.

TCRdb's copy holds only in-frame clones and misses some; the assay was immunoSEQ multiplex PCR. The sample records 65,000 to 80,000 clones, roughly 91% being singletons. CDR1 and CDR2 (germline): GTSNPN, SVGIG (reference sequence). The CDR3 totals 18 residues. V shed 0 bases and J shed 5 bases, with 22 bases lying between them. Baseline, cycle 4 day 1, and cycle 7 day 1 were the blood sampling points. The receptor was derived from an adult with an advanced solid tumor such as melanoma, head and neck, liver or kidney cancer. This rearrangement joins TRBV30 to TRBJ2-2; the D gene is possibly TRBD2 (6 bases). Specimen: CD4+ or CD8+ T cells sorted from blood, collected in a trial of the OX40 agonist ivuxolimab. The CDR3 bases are TGTGCCTGGAGTGTAGCCGACTGGCGGGAAGGTTTAACCGGGGAGCTGTTTTTT. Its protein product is CAWSVADWREGLTGELFF.